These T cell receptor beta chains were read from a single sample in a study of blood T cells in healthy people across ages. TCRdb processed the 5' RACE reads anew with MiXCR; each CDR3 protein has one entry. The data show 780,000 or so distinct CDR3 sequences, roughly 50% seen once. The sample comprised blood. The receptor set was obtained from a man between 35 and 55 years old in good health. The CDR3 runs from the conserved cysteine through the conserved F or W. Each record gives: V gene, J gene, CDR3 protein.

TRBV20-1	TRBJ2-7	CSASASGRDPYEQYF
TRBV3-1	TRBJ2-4	CASSQPSGGVDIQYF
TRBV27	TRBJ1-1	CASSFRGVRNTEAFF
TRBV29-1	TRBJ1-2	CSVEDLRGGNGYTF
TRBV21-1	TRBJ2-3	CASSKGVLGQPHTDTQYF
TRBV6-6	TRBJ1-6	CASTDGAGLVHF
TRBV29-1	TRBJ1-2	CSAPLANYGYTF
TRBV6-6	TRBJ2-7	CASSPSTGVEQYF
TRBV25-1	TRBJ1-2	CASSSLLGETGYGYTF
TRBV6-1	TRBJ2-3	CASSELSGGADTQYF
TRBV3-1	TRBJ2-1	CASSLRVRHNEQFF
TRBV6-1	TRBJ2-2	CASSADRATGELFF
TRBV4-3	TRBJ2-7	CASSQAHVGEQYF
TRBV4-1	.	CASSQAAQGIGEQYF
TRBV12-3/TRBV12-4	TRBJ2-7	CASSRVVGPERDEQYF
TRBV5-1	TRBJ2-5	CASNRLAGRSGETQYF
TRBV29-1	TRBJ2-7	CSVGQPTYEQYF
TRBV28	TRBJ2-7	CASRSSGWLGYEQYF
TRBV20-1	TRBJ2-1	CSAQPLGGSRTNEQFF
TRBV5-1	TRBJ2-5	CASSLRGQETQYF
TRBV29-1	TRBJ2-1	CSAMTRTSANEQFF
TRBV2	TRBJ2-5	CASSEKVSQETQYF
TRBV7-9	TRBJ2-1	CASSLALAGTYNEQFF
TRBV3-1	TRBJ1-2	CASSQDWTGSGYTF
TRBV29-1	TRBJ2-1	CSVVRREGEPYNEQFF
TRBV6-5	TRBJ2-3	CASSPAGGYTDTQYF
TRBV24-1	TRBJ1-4	CATSEGQGPVATNEKLFF
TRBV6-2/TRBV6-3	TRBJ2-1	CASRPPRTSGGYNEQFF
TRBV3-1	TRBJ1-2	CASSQADGDYGYTF
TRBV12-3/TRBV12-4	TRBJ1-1	CASGLGQGNTEAFF
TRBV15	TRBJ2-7	CATSRDEGQGYEQYF
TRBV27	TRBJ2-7	CASSSTGEQYF
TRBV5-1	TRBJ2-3	CASATEGPDTDTQYF
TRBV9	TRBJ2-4	CASSVGSRGKNIQYF
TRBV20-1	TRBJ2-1	CSASLLGEEYNEQFF
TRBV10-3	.	CASAEGAYEQYF
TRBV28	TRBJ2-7	CASIVAGGLSSYEQYF